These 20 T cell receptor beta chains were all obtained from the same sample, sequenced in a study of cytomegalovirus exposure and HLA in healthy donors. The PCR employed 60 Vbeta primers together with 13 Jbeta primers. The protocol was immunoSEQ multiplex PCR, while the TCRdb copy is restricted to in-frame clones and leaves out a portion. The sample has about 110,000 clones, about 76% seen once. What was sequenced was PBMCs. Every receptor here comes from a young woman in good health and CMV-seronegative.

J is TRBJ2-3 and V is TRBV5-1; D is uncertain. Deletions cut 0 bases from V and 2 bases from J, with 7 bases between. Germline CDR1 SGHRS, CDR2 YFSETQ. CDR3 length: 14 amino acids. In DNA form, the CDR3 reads TGCGCCAGCAGCTTGGGAGAAATCACAGATACGCAGTATTTT. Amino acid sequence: CASSLGEITDTQYF.

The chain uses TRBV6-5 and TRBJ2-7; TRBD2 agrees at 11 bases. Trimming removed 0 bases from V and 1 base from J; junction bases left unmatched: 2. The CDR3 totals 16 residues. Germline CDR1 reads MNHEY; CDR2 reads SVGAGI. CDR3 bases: TGTGCCAGCAGTTACTCTACTAGCGGGAGTTCCTACGAGCAGTACTTC. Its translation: CASSYSTSGSSYEQYF.

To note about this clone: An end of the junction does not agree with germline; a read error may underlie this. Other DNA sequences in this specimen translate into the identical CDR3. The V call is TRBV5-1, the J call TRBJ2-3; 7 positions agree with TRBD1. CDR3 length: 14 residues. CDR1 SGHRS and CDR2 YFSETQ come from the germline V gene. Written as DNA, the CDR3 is TGCGCCAGCAGTCCGGCACCCGGGACAGACACGCAGTATTTT. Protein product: CASSPAPGTDTQYF.

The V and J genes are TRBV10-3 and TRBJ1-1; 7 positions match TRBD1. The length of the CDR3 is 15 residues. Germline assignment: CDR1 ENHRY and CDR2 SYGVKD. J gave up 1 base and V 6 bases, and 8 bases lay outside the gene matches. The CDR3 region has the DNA TGTGCCATCAGAACCCGGGACAGCAGGAACACTGAAGCTTTCTTT. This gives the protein CAIRTRDSRNTEAFF.

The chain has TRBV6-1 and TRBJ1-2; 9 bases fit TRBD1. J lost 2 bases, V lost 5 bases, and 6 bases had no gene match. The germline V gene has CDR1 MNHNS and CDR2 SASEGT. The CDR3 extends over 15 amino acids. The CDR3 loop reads CASSSGTGSNYGYTF. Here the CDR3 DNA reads TGTGCCAGCAGTTCCGGGACAGGGTCCAACTATGGCTACACCTTC.

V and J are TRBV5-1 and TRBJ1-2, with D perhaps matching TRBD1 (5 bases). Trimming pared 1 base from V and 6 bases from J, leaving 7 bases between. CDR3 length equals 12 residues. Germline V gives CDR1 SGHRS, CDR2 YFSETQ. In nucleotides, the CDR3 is TGCGCCAGCAGCTTGTCAGGGAATGGCTACACCTTC. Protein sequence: CASSLSGNGYTF.

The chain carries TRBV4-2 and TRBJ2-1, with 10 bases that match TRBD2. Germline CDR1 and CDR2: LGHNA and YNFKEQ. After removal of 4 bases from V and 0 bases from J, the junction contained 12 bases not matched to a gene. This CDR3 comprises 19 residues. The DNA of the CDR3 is TGTGCCAGCAGCCCTAATCGGCTAGCGGGAGATATCTCCTACAATGAGCAGTTCTTC. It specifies CASSPNRLAGDISYNEQFF.

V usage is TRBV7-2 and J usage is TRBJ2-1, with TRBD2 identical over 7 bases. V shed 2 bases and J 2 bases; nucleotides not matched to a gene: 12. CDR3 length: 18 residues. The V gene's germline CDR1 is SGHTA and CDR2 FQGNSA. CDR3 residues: CASSLRTDRAGAYNEQFF. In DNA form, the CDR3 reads TGTGCCAGCAGCTTACGGACCGATAGGGCGGGAGCCTACAATGAGCAGTTCTTC.

CDR3 protein: CASSLSPSTDTQYF. For the CDR3, the DNA is TGTGCCAGTAGTTTGAGTCCTAGCACAGATACGCAGTATTTT. The chain combines TRBV19 with TRBJ2-3; D remains ambiguous. The germline CDR1 and CDR2 sequences are LNHDA and SQIVND (reference sequence). V was clipped by 5 bases and J by 0 bases, with 9 bases between them. This CDR3 comprises 14 residues.

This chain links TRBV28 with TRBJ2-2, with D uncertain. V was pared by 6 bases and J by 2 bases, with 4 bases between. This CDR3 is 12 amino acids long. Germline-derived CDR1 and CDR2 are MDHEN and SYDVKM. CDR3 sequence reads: CASRRNTGELFF. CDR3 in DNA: TGTGCCAGCAGGCGTAACACCGGGGAGCTGTTTTTT.

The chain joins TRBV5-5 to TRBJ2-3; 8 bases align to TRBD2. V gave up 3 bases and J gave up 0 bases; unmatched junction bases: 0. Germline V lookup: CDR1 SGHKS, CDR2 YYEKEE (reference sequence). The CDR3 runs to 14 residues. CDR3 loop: CASSSSGSTDTQYF. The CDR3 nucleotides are TGTGCCAGCAGCTCTAGCGGGAGCACAGATACGCAGTATTTT.

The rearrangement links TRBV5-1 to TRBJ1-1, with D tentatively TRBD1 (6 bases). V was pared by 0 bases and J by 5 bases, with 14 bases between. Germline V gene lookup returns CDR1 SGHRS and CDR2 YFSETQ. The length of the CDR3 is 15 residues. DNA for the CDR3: TGCGCCAGCAGCTTGGCCATGGACAGTGGGACTGAAGCTTTCTTT. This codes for CASSLAMDSGTEAFF.

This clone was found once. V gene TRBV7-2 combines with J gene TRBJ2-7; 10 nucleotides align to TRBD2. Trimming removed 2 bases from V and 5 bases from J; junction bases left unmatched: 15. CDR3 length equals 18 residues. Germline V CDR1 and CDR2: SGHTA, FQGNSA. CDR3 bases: TGTGCCAGCAGCTTATGGGGGGGGTTGGCTAGCGGGAGTCACGAGCAGTACTTC. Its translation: CASSLWGGLASGSHEQYF. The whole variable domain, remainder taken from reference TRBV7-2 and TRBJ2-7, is GAGVSQSPSNKVTEKGKDVELRCDPISGHTALYWYRQSLGQGLEFLIYFQGNSAPDKSGLPSDRFSAERTGGSVSTLTIQRTQQEDSAVYLCASSLWGGLASGSHEQYFGPGTRLTVT.

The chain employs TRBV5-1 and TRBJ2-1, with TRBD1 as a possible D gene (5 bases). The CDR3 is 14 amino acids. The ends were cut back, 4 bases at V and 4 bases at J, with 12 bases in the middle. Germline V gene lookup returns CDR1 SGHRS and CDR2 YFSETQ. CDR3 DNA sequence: TGCGCCAGCAGCCCGTATCAGGGTTACAATGAGCAGTTCTTC. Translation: CASSPYQGYNEQFF.

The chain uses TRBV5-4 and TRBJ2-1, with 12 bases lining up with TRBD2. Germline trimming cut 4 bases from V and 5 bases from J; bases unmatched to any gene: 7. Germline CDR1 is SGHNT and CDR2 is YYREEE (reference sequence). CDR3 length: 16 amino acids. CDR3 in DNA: TGTGCCAGCAGCCCGGGGACTAGCGGGTTTCACAATGAGCAGTTCTTC. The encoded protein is CASSPGTSGFHNEQFF.

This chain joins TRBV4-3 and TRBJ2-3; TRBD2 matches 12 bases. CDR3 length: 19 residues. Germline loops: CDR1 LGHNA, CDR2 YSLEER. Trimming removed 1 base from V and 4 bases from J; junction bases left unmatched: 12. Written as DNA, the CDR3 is TGCGCCAGCAGCCAAGCCGAGACTAGCGGGAGATGGGACGCAGATACGCAGTATTTT. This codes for CASSQAETSGRWDADTQYF.

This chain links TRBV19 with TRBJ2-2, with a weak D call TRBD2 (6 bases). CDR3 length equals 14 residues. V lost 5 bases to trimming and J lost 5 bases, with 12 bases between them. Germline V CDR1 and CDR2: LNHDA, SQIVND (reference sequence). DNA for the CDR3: TGTGCCAGTAGTCAAGGGACTGTAACCGGGGAGCTGTTTTTT. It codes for CASSQGTVTGELFF.

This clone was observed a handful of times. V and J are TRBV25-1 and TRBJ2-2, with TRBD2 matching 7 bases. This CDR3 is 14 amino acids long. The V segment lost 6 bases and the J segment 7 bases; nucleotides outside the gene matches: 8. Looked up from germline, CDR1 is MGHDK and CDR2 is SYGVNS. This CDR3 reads CASSEAWEGGELFF. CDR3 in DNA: TGTGCCAGCAGCGAAGCCTGGGAGGGCGGGGAGCTGTTTTTT.

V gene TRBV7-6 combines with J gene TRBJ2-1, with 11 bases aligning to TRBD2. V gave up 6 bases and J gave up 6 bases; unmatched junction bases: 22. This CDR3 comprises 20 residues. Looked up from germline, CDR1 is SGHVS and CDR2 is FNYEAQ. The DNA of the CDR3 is TGTGCCAGCAGTTTGAGACTTAGGAGACTAGCGGGATCTGATGGCAATGAGCAGTTCTTC. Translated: CASSLRLRRLAGSDGNEQFF. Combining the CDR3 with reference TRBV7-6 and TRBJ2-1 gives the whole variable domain GAGVSQSPRYKVTKRGQDVALRCDPISGHVSLYWYRQALGQGPEFLTYFNYEAQQDKSGLPNDRFSAERPEGSISTLTIQRTEQRDSAMYRCASSLRLRRLAGSDGNEQFFGPGTRLTVL.

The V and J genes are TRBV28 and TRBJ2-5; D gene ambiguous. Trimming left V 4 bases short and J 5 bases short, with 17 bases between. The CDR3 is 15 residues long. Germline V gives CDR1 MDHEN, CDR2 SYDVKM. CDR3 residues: CASSSLVGVRETQYF. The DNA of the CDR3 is TGTGCCAGCAGTTCCCTCGTGGGTGTGAGGGAGACCCAGTACTTC. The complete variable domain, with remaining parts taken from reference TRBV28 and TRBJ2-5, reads DVKVTQSSRYLVKRTGEKVFLECVQDMDHENMFWYRQDPGLGLRLIYFSYDVKMKEKGDIPEGYSVSREKKERFSLILESASTNQTSMYLCASSSLVGVRETQYFGPGTRLLVL.